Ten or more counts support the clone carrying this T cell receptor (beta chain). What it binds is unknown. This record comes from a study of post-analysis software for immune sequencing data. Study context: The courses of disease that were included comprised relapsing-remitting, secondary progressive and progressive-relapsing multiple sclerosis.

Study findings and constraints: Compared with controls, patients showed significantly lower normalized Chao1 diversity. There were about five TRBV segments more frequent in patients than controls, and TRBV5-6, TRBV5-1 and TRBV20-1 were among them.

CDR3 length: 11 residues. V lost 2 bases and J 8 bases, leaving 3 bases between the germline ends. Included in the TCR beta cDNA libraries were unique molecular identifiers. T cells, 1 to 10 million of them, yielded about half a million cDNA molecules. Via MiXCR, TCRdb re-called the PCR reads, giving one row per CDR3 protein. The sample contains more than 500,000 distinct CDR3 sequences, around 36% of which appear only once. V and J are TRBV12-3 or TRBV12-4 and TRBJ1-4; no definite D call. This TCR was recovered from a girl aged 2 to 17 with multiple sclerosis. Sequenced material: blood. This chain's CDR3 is CASSLREKLFF. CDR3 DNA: TGTGCCAGCAGTTTAAGAGAAAAACTGTTTTTT.